These 7 T cell receptor beta chains share one sample of origin, sequenced in a study of control samples from healthy donors and cancer patients. Sequencing was performed with immunoSEQ multiplex PCR; in TCRdb, only in-frame clones are kept and a portion is missing. The repertoire holds fewer than 110,000 clones, about 89% seen once, with less than 8.5% in the top ten. The specimen was blood. The source is a young man in good health.

The chain is built from TRBV18 and TRBJ1-2; D is undetermined. This CDR3 is built from 15 residues. The V gene lost 2 bases and the J gene lost 5 bases, with 15 bases spanning the gap. Germline V gene sequence: CDR1 KGHSH, CDR2 LQKENI. CDR3 sequence (DNA): TGTGCCAGCTCACCAGACCCGGTTTCTTCTTATGGCTACACCTTC. Amino acids: CASSPDPVSSYGYTF.

This clone turned up a few times. The rearrangement uses TRBV5-1 and TRBJ1-4, with 10 bases lining up with TRBD1. Germline V gene data show CDR1 as SGHRS and CDR2 as YFSETQ. V trimming: 3 bases; J trimming: 7 bases; junction bases outside the gene matches: 9. The CDR3 has 16 amino acids. The CDR3 protein is CASSSVPGTGAEKLFF. The CDR3 DNA follows: TGCGCCAGCAGCTCAGTACCCGGGACAGGGGCTGAAAAACTGTTTTTT.

V usage is TRBV20-1 and J usage is TRBJ1-2, with unresolved D. Germline CDR1 is DFQATT and CDR2 is SNEGSKA (reference sequence). This CDR3 is built from 11 residues. The ends were cut back, 1 base at V and 3 bases at J, with 3 bases in the middle. The CDR3 coding sequence is TGCAGTGCTAGAGCCGACTATGGCTACACCTTC. Its translation: CSARADYGYTF.

V and J are TRBV18 and TRBJ2-1, with D possibly matching TRBD2 (5 bases). With 6 bases removed from V and 4 bases from J, the gap between germline ends came to 13 bases. Germline V gene data show CDR1 as KGHSH and CDR2 as LQKENI. The CDR3 has 14 residues. Here the CDR3 reads CASSPSSGYNEQFF. The CDR3 DNA follows: TGTGCCAGCTCTCCCTCGAGCGGATACAATGAGCAGTTCTTC.

The gene calls are TRBV4-1 and TRBJ2-5; D is undetermined. Deletions cut 0 bases from V and 9 bases from J, with 17 bases between. This CDR3 spans 15 amino acids. Germline-derived CDR1 and CDR2 are MGHRA and YSYEKL. The CDR3 DNA follows: TGCGCCAGCAGCCAAGATCAGAGAATCTCGGAATCCCAGTACTTC. Protein product: CASSQDQRISESQYF.

Details on this clone: One end of the junction fails to match germline, which may point to a read error. This chain joins TRBV7-9 and TRBJ1-1, with 7 bases fitting TRBD1. Germline CDR1 is SEHNR and CDR2 is FQNEAQ (reference sequence). The CDR3 is 13 amino acids. DNA of the CDR3: TGTGCCAGCAGCTCGACAGGGTTCTCTGAGGCTTTCTTT. The encoded protein is CASSSTGFSEAFF.

The chain uses TRBV27 and TRBJ2-4; 7 bases agree with TRBD1. This CDR3 is built from 21 residues. The germline V gene has CDR1 MNHEY and CDR2 SMNVEV (reference sequence). V lost 3 bases, J lost 1 base, and 21 bases stayed unmatched. The CDR3 DNA is TGTGCCAGCAGTTTGACAAACCGGGACAGCCTTGCCCTGGGGGCCAAAAACATTCAGTACTTC. Its protein is CASSLTNRDSLALGAKNIQYF.